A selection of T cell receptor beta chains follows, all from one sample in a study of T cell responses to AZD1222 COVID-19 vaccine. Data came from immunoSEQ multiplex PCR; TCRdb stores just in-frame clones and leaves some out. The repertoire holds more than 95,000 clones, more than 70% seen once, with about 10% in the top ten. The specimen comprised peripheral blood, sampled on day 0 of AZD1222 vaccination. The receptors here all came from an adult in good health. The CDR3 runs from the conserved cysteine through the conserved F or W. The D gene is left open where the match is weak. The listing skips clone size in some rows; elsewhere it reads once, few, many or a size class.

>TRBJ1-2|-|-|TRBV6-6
CASSLQGRVYGYTF
TGTGCCAGCAGTTTGCAGGGGCGCGTCTATGGCTACACCTTC
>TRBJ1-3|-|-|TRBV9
CASSVAVGAGNTIYF
TGTGCCAGCAGCGTAGCCGTGGGGGCTGGAAACACCATATATTTT
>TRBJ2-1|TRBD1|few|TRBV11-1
CASSSRGSYNEQFF
TGTGCCAGCAGCTCCAGGGGGTCCTACAATGAGCAGTTCTTC
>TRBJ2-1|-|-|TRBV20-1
CSASWSIDEQFF
TGCAGTGCTAGTTGGTCAATTGATGAGCAGTTCTTC
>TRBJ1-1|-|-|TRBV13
CASSLTGKTEAFF
TGTGCCAGCAGCTTAACGGGGAAGACTGAAGCTTTCTTT
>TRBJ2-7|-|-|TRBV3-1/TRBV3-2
CASSQDRGLTAYEQYF
TGTGCCAGCAGCCAAGATCGGGGACTTACGGCCTACGAGCAGTACTTC
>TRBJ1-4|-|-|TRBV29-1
CSIASATNEKLFF
TGCAGCATCGCCAGTGCAACTAATGAAAAACTGTTTTTT
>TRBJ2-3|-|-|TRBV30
CAWSLGGGTDTQYF
TGTGCCTGGAGCCTAGGGGGTGGCACAGATACGCAGTATTTT
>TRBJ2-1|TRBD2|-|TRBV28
CASRLAGLVGRNEQFF
TGTGCCAGCAGACTAGCGGGACTGGTTGGTCGAAATGAGCAGTTCTTC
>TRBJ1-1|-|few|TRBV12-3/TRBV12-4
CASSLSGRDEAFF
TGTGCCAGCAGTTTGTCGGGTAGGGATGAAGCTTTCTTT
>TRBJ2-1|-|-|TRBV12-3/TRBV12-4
CASSARTYNEQFF
TGTGCCAGCAGTGCGAGGACCTACAATGAGCAGTTCTTC
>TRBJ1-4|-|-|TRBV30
CAWSVMTANEKLFF
TGTGCCTGGAGTGTGATGACAGCTAATGAAAAACTGTTTTTT